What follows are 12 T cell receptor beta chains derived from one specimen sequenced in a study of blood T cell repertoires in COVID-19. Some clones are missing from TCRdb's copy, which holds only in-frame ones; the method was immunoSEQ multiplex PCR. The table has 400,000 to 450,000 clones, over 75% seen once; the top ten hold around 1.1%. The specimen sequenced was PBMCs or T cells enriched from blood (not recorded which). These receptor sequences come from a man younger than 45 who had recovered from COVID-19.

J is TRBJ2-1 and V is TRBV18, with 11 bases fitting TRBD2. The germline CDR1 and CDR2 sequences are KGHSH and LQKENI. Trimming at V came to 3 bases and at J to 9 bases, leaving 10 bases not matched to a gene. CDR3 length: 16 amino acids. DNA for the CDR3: TGTGCCAGCTCACCTCCACGACTAGCGGGATTTTCTGAGCAGTTCTTC. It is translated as CASSPPRLAGFSEQFF.

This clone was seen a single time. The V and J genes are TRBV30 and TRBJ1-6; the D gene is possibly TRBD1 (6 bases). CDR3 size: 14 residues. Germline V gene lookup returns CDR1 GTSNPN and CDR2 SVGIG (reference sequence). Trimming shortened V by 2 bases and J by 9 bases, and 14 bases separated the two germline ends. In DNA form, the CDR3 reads TGTGCCTGGAGTTACGGGACAACACCTTCACCCCTCCACTTT. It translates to CAWSYGTTPSPLHF.

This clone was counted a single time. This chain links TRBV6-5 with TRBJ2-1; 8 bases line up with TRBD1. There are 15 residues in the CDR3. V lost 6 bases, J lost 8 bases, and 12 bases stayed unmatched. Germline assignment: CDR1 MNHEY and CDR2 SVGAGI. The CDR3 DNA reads TGTGCCAGCAGAATCGCCAGGGGGCTCCAAGATGAGCAGTTCTTC. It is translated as CASRIARGLQDEQFF.

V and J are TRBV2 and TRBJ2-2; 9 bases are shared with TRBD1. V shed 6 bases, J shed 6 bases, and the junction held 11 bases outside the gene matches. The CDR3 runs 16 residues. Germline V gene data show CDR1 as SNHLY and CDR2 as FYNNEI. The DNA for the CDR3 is TGTGCCAGCAGGGGACAGGGTTTGATTTCCGCCGGGGAGCTGTTTTTT. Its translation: CASRGQGLISAGELFF.

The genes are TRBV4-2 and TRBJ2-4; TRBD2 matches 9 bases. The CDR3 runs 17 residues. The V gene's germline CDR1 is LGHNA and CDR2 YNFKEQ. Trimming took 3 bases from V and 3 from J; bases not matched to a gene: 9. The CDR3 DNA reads TGTGCCAGCAGCCAGGACCGGACTAGCGTGGACAAAAACATTCAGTACTTC. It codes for CASSQDRTSVDKNIQYF.

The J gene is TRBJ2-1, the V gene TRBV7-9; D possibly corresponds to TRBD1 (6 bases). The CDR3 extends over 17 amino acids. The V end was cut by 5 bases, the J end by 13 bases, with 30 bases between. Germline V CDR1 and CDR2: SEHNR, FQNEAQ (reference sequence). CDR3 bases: TGTGCCAGCAGCGGCCAGCGACAGGTCTCTCTCCAGGGCGAACAGTTCTTC. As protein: CASSGQRQVSLQGEQFF.

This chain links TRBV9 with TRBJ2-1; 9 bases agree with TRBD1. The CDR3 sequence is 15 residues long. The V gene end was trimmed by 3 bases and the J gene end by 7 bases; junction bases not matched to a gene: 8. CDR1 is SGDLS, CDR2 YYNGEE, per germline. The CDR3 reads CASSALSGQGNEQFF. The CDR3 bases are TGTGCCAGCAGCGCACTCTCGGGACAGGGTAATGAGCAGTTCTTC.

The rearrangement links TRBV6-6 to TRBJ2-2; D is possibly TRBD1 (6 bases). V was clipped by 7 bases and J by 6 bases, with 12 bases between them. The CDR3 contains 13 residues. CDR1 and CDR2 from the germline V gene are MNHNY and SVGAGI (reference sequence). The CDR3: CASTGRGAGELFF. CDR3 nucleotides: TGTGCCAGCACGGGCAGGGGCGCCGGGGAGCTGTTTTTT.

Here the CDR3 reads CASSETLRLAYNEQFF. Written as DNA, the CDR3 is TGTGCCAGCAGTGAAACGTTGAGACTAGCGTACAATGAGCAGTTCTTC. This chain uses TRBV6-1 with TRBJ2-1; 8 nucleotides match TRBD2. CDR1 is MNHNS and CDR2 is SASEGT in the germline V gene. The trim removed 2 bases at V and 4 bases at J, leaving 7 bases unmatched. The CDR3 has 16 amino acids.

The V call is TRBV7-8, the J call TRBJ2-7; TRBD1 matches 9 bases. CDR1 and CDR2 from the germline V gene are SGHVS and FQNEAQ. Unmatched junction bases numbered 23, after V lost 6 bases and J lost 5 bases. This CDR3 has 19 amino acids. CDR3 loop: CASRESTGTGIVYRHEQYF. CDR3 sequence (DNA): TGTGCCAGCAGGGAAAGCACCGGGACAGGGATTGTTTACCGCCACGAGCAGTACTTC.

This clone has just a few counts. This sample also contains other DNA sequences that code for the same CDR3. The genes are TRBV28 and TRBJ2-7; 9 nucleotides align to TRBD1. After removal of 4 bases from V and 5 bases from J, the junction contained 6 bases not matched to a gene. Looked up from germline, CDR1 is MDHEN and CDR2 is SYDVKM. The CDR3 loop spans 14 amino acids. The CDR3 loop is CASSSGTGINEQYF. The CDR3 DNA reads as TGTGCCAGCAGTTCCGGGACAGGGATAAACGAGCAGTACTTC.

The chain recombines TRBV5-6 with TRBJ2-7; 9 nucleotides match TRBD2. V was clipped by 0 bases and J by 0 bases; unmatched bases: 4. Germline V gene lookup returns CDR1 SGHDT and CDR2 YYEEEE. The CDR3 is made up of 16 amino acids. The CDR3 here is CASSLDPSGNSYEQYF. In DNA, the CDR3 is TGTGCCAGCAGCTTGGATCCTAGCGGGAACTCCTACGAGCAGTACTTC.